This is a list of T cell receptor beta chains from one sample in a study of graft-versus-host responses after intestinal transplantation. TCRdb keeps only in-frame clones here, not all; method: immunoSEQ multiplex PCR. The sample lists 15,000 to 20,000 clones, approximately 86% occurring once. Here the sequenced sample was ileum tissue, taken 17 days after transplant. These TCRs come from a human patient who received an intestinal transplant, so some T cells may come from the graft donor. Each CDR3 is given with its conserved first and last residue. D genes are given only for firm matches. Only some rows state a clone size, as once, few, many or a class for expanded clones.

j_gene	d_gene	v_gene	abundance	CDR3nt	CDR3aa
TRBJ2-7	TRBD2	TRBV23-1	.	TGCGCCAGCAGTCAATCAGGCGGGAGGGCCTACGAGCAGTACTTC	CASSQSGGRAYEQYF
TRBJ2-2	TRBD2	TRBV18	.	TGTGCCAGTTCGGGACTAGCGGGGGCGAACACCGGGGAGCTGTTTTTT	CASSGLAGANTGELFF
TRBJ1-4	TRBD1	TRBV2	.	TGTGCCAGCAGTGGAATCGGGGACAGGGGGAATGAAAAACTGTTTTTT	CASSGIGDRGNEKLFF
TRBJ2-7	.	TRBV7-7	.	TGTGCTAGCAGCTTAGGAGGCAGCCGCTACGAGCAGTACTTC	CASSLGGSRYEQYF
TRBJ2-7	.	TRBV5-6	once	TGTGCCAGCAGCTTGTCCAGTTCCTACGAGCAGTACTTC	CASSLSSSYEQYF
TRBJ2-7	.	TRBV7-9	.	TGTGCCAGCAGCTTATTCGCGGGAACGGGGGAGCAGTACTTC	CASSLFAGTGEQYF
TRBJ2-3	TRBD2	TRBV28	few	TGTGCCAGCAGACCGACCGGGACTAGCGGGATCTCTGGGGCAGATACGCAGTATTTT	CASRPTGTSGISGADTQYF
TRBJ2-5	TRBD2	TRBV5-4	.	TGTGCCAGCAGCCTCTTTGGCCAACGCGGGAGAAGGAAAGAGACCCAGTACTTC	CASSLFGQRGRRKETQYF
TRBJ2-2	TRBD2	TRBV7-3	.	TGTGCCAGCAGCTCGCCGCCGAAACTAGCGGGAAACACCGGGGAGCTGTTTTTT	CASSSPPKLAGNTGELFF
TRBJ1-5	.	TRBV28	few	TGTGCCAGCAGTTTAGTTGACAGTGTTTATAGCAATCAGCCCCAGCATTTT	CASSLVDSVYSNQPQHF
TRBJ2-2	.	TRBV30	once	TGTGCCTGGAGTGTTCCCCAGGATCTCACCGGGGAGCTGTTTTTT	CAWSVPQDLTGELFF
TRBJ2-2	TRBD2	TRBV4-1	.	TGCGCCAGCAGCCATTATAGGACTAGCGGGAGAATCGGGGAGCTGTTTTTT	CASSHYRTSGRIGELFF
TRBJ2-1	TRBD1	TRBV6-1	.	TGTGCCAGCAGTGAAAGGGCAGGGGGCAGGAATGAGCAGTTCTTC	CASSERAGGRNEQFF
TRBJ1-1	.	TRBV7-9	.	TGTGCCAGCAGCTTACAGGAGATGAACACTGAAGCTTTCTTT	CASSLQEMNTEAFF
TRBJ2-2	.	TRBV11-3	once	TGTGCCAGCGGGTCAGCCACCGGGGAGCTGTTTTTT	CASGSATGELFF
TRBJ2-3	.	TRBV5-6	.	TGTGCCAGCAGCTCACTAGTTAGCGCAGATACGCAGTATTTT	CASSSLVSADTQYF
TRBJ2-7	TRBD1	TRBV10-1	.	TGCGCCAGCACCCTAACAGGGGAAGGTTACGAGCAGTACTTC	CASTLTGEGYEQYF
TRBJ2-1	TRBD2	TRBV13	.	TGTGCCAGCAGCTCCACTCAACTAGCGGGAGGGCCCGGGGAGCAGTTCTTC	CASSSTQLAGGPGEQFF
TRBJ1-2	.	TRBV25-1	.	TGTGCCAGCAGTGAATATTGGGGTTTTTATGGCTACACCTTC	CASSEYWGFYGYTF
TRBJ2-3	TRBD2	TRBV2	.	TGTGCCAGCATGTCGACTAGCGGGGGGCTGGGGGATACGCAGTATTTT	CASMSTSGGLGDTQYF
TRBJ1-1	.	TRBV7-3	.	TGTGCCAGCAGCCCCCTCGACAGGCCCCCCGGGGGTTTGAGCACTGAAGCTTTCTTT	CASSPLDRPPGGLSTEAFF
TRBJ2-2	TRBD2	TRBV30	.	TGTGCCTGGATGGGACTAGCGCCCGGGGAGCTGTTTTTT	CAWMGLAPGELFF
TRBJ2-5	.	TRBV7-9	medium-sized	TGTGCCAGCAGTCAGGGCTCGGAGACCCAGTACTTC	CASSQGSETQYF
TRBJ2-1	TRBD2	TRBV5-1	few	TGCGCCAGCAGCTTGGGTGTCTGGGAGCGGGAGGAATTAATCAATGAGCAGTTCTTC	CASSLGVWEREELINEQFF
TRBJ2-2	.	TRBV27	.	TGTGCCAGCAGTTCTGATCTATCAGGGGAAAGCACCGGGGAGCTGTTTTTT	CASSSDLSGESTGELFF
TRBJ1-1	TRBD1	TRBV7-9	.	TGTGCCAGCAGCTTAGCGGGGACAGGGGCGAACACTGAAGCTTTCTTT	CASSLAGTGANTEAFF
TRBJ2-1	.	TRBV7-9	.	TGTGCCAGCAGCTTAATACGGGATGAGCAGTTCTTC	CASSLIRDEQFF
TRBJ2-7	.	TRBV2	once	TGTGCCAGCAAGGGTCAGAGCTCCTACGAGCAGTACTTC	CASKGQSSYEQYF
TRBJ2-7	.	TRBV5-1	few	TGCGCCAGCAGCCCTCTCTACGAGCAGTACTTC	CASSPLYEQYF
TRBJ2-7	.	TRBV6-5	medium-sized	TGTGCCAGCAGTTACCAGGATGACTCCTACGAGCAGTACTTC	CASSYQDDSYEQYF
TRBJ1-2	.	TRBV5-4	.	TGTGCCAGCAGCCAAAGTTGGGGAGGTAGCTATGGCTACACCTTC	CASSQSWGGSYGYTF
TRBJ1-1	.	TRBV13	.	TGTGCCAGCAGCCTCCAGGACACCCAGAACACTGAAGCTTTCTTT	CASSLQDTQNTEAFF
TRBJ1-1	.	TRBV18	.	TGTGCCAGCTCACCAATCCAGGGAAGTGGTGAAGCTTTCTTT	CASSPIQGSGEAFF
TRBJ2-1	TRBD2	TRBV19	few	TGTGCCAGTAGTGGGGGACTAGCGGGTACATCCTACAATGAGCAGTTCTTC	CASSGGLAGTSYNEQFF
TRBJ1-1	.	TRBV5-1	.	TGCGCCAGCAGGAACCTGGGGGTGAACACTGAAGCTTTCTTT	CASRNLGVNTEAFF
TRBJ2-1	TRBD1	TRBV7-9	.	TGTGCCAGCAGTTTCACCGGACAGGGGAGGGGCAATGAGCAGTTCTTC	CASSFTGQGRGNEQFF
TRBJ2-7	TRBD1	TRBV27	.	TGTGCCAGCAGGCCGGGACAGGTCTCCTACGAGCAGTACTTC	CASRPGQVSYEQYF
TRBJ2-3	TRBD2	TRBV7-3	.	TGTGCCAGCAGCCCCTTCGCTAGCGGGAGTGATACGCAGTATTTT	CASSPFASGSDTQYF
TRBJ2-7	TRBD1	TRBV28	.	TGTGCCACCCAGGGGACAGGATCCTCCTACGAGCAGTACTTC	CATQGTGSSYEQYF
TRBJ2-5	TRBD2	TRBV27	.	TGTGCCAGCAGTTTAGGGAAGGGACTAGCGGGGAGAGAGACCCAGTACTTC	CASSLGKGLAGRETQYF
TRBJ2-1	.	TRBV7-9	once	TGTGCCAGCAGCTTATGGAGGGGGATATCCTACAATGAGCAGTTCTTC	CASSLWRGISYNEQFF
TRBJ2-4	.	TRBV4-1	.	TGCGCCAGCAGCCCGTCGTGGGGAGCCAAAAACATTCAGTACTTC	CASSPSWGAKNIQYF
TRBJ2-5	.	TRBV7-9	.	TGTGCCAGTTCTAGCAGGCTCCAAGAGACCCAGTACTTC	CASSSRLQETQYF
TRBJ2-2	TRBD2	TRBV5-1	.	TGCGCCAGCAGCTTTATTAGCGGGATAGTATGGACCGGGGAGCTGTTTTTT	CASSFISGIVWTGELFF
TRBJ1-2	.	TRBV2	.	TGTGCCAGCAGTGACTCGTGGGGGGGCGGAGGCTACACCTTC	CASSDSWGGGGYTF
TRBJ2-7	TRBD2	TRBV28	.	TGTGCCAGCAGTCCGCCCCATCGACTAGCGGCCCCGCCTCTTGCCTACGAGCAGTACTTC	CASSPPHRLAAPPLAYEQYF
TRBJ1-2	.	TRBV28	.	TGTGCCAGCAGATCCAGGGGAGGAGGAGGCTATGGCTACACCTTC	CASRSRGGGGYGYTF
TRBJ2-1	TRBD1	TRBV30	.	TGTGCCTGGAGTGCCGGGACAGGGGGCGGGTATGAGCAGTTCTTC	CAWSAGTGGGYEQFF
TRBJ2-1	TRBD1	TRBV28	.	TGTGCCAGCAGCTCACGACAGGGCTACAATGAGCAGTTCTTC	CASSSRQGYNEQFF
TRBJ2-7	TRBD1	TRBV19	few	TGTGCCAGTAGTATAGAATGGGACAGGGTGGAGTCCTACGAGCAGTACTTC	CASSIEWDRVESYEQYF
TRBJ1-5	.	TRBV10-3	.	TGTGCCATCAGTGTCTCAGTTAATCAGCCCCAGCATTTT	CAISVSVNQPQHF
TRBJ1-5	.	TRBV6-1	.	TGTGCCAGCAGTGCCTATGGGGGCCTAAATCAGCCCCAGCATTTT	CASSAYGGLNQPQHF
TRBJ2-7	.	TRBV6-5	.	TGTGCCAGCAGTTACTCGAAGGGGGGCGTCCAGTACTTC	CASSYSKGGVQYF
TRBJ1-2	.	TRBV5-1	.	TGCGCCAGCAGCTTGCGGCCGGGCCAGGCCAACTATGGCTACACCTTC	CASSLRPGQANYGYTF
TRBJ1-1	.	TRBV28	.	TGTGCCAGCAGTCCGACAGGTATGAACACTGAAGCTTTCTTT	CASSPTGMNTEAFF
TRBJ2-2	.	TRBV28	.	TGTGCCAGCAAACCGAACACCGGGGAGCTGTTTTTT	CASKPNTGELFF
TRBJ2-7	.	TRBV21-1	few	TGTGCTGTACTAGCGGGAGTCTACGAGCAGTACTTC	CAVLAGVYEQYF
TRBJ1-1	TRBD1	TRBV7-6	.	TGTGCCAGCAGCCTTACAGGGGGCGCAGGGCATAAAGCTTTCTTT	CASSLTGGAGHKAFF
TRBJ1-4	TRBD1	TRBV28	few	TGTGCCACCACGCGACAGGGACGTGAAAAACTGTTTTTT	CATTRQGREKLFF